The sequence of this T cell receptor (beta chain) was determined in a study of CXCR3-negative and CXCR3-positive naive CD8 T cells. Concerning this clonotype: Its antigen remains unknown.

The CDR3 loop spans 14 amino acids. Per germline, CDR1 WNHNN and CDR2 SYGVQD (reference sequence). Researchers prepared the TRB cDNA libraries using 5' RACE with UMI labels. TCRdb re-called the 5' RACE reads; every CDR3 protein appears as one record, without DNA. The table for this sample gives some 50,000 distinct CDR3 sequences. Definition of naive CD8+ T cells rested on a CD45RO-CCR7+CD27+CD95- profile. Regarding the study as a whole: Naive cells that were CXCR3-positive had more hydrophobic TRB CDR3s (compared with CXCR3-negative naive cells). Similarly elevated diversity marked both naive subsets, with memory CD8+ cells showing far lower diversity.

Sequenced: naive CXCR3- CD8+ T cells from blood. As to subset: CD45RO-CCR7+CD27+CD95- naive CD8+ T cells lacking CXCR3 (TNR3-). The clonotype was recovered from a human donor in good health. Some clones in this sample may be carry-over from other donors' samples. The rearrangement joins TRBV10-1 to TRBJ1-2; TCRdb gives TRBD1 as the D gene, but with no DNA this cannot be confirmed. This chain's CDR3 is CASSGRVPPGGYTF.